The clone carrying this T cell receptor beta chain was detected many times. V lost 8 bases to trimming and J lost 9 bases; unmatched junction nucleotides: 8. Looked up from germline, CDR1 is SQVTM and CDR2 is ANQGSEA. The CDR3 consists of 13 residues. The sample is drawn from a study of spatial heterogeneity in lung cancer. Time point meaning: sample taken at primary tumor resection. Whole RNA, isolated from tumor, nontumor lung or frozen PBMC, was sequenced without prior sorting. A total of approximately 69 untreated early-stage non-small cell lung cancer patients served as donors. TCRdb recomputed calls from the 5' RACE reads with MiXCR, one row per CDR3 protein. This sample has about 12,000 distinct CDR3 sequences, with approximately 6.2% found just once.

The chain has TRBV29-1 and TRBJ2-1; 12 nucleotides match TRBD2. The receptor's source is a male donor with early-stage non-small cell lung cancer. This sample comprised normal lung tissue next to the tumor, obtained at surgery. CDR3 coding DNA: TGCAGCCAAAGGACTAGCGGGACGGGTGAGCAGTTCTTC. It yields the protein CSQRTSGTGEQFF.